This TCR beta chain was recovered during a study of siplizumab effects on memory and regulatory T cells. Regarding the study as a whole: The authors could not assign a naive or memory phenotype to roughly 75-95% of proliferating CD4+ or CD8+ clones.

In regard to this clone: Its antigen is unknown.

Unstimulated naive, memory, effector memory and TEMRA subsets underwent sequencing in three donor pairs. Per sample, roughly 10^5 TCR templates underwent assay. Sequenced by immunoSEQ multiplex PCR; TCRdb stores in-frame clones only, minus some. The profile shows roughly 40,000 clones, roughly 90% of them singletons. The CDR3 is 14 amino acids. Germline CDR1 reads MGHRA; CDR2 reads YSYEKL. Trimming took off 4 bases at V and 0 bases at J, with 9 bases between the two ends. The chain joins TRBV4-1 to TRBJ1-1; TRBD1 might be the D (6 bases). The TCR sequence derives from a human donor in good health. Sequencing was performed on naive CD4+ T cells sorted from blood. The CDR3 nucleotides read TGCGCCAGCAGCCTCGGACAGATGAACACTGAAGCTTTCTTT. As protein: CASSLGQMNTEAFF.